The present entry profiles one T cell receptor (beta chain) with its context. As defined, naive CD8 cells were CD45RO-negative and positively selected for CCR7, with terminally differentiated effector memory CD45RA+ cells excluded. The CDR3 covers 14 residues. V lost 7 bases, J lost 2 bases, and 13 bases lay in between. The V gene's germline CDR1 is SGHDT and CDR2 YYEEEE. The sample belongs to a study of shared clonotypes between healthy human individuals. Generated by immunoSEQ multiplex PCR, the TCRdb table keeps only in-frame clones and is missing some. The sample includes millions of clones, about 95% seen only once; the top ten take approximately 1.2%.

The material sequenced was naive CD8+ T cells sorted from blood. The chain employs TRBV5-6 and TRBJ2-1; D is uncertain. This TCR was sampled from a man aged 18 to 35 in good health. This CDR3 is CASCKKAPYNEQFF. The CDR3 DNA follows: TGTGCCAGCTGTAAGAAGGCCCCCTACAATGAGCAGTTCTTC.